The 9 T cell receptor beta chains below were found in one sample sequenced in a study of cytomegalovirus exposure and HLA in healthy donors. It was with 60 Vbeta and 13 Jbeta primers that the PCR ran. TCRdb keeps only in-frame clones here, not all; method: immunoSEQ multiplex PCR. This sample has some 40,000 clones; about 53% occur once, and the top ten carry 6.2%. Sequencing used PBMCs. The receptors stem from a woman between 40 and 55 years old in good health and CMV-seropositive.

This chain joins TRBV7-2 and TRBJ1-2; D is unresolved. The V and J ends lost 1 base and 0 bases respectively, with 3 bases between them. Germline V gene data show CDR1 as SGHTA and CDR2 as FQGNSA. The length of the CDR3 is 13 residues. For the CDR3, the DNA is TGTGCCAGCAGCTTAGGCGCTAACTATGGCTACACCTTC. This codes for CASSLGANYGYTF.

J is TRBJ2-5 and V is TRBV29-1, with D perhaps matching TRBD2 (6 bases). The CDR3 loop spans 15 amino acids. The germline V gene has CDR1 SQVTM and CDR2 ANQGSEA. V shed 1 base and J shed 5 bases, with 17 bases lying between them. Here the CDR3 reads CSVEVGGRGYETQYF. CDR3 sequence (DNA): TGCAGCGTTGAAGTCGGGGGAAGGGGTTACGAGACCCAGTACTTC.

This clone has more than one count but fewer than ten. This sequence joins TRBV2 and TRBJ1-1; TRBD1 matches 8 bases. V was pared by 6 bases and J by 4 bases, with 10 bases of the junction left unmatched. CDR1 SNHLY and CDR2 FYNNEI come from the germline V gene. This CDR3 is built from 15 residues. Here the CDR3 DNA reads TGTGCCAGCAGCGAGAGGACAGGGCGGAGCACTGAAGCTTTCTTT. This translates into CASSERTGRSTEAFF.

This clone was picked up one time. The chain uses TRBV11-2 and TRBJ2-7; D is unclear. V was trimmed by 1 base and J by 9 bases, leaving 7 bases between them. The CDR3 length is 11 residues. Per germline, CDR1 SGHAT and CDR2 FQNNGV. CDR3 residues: CASSLVQRQYF. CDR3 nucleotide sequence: TGTGCCAGCAGCTTAGTGCAGCGGCAGTACTTC.

CDR3 protein: CAWGRTGGYEQYF. The CDR3, as DNA: TGTGCCTGGGGGAGGACAGGGGGTTACGAGCAGTACTTC. The V gene is TRBV30, the J gene TRBJ2-7; 10 bases agree with TRBD1. CDR3 size: 13 residues. Germline V gene data show CDR1 as GTSNPN and CDR2 as SVGIG (reference sequence). V dropped 5 bases and J dropped 4; count of bases not matched to a gene: 5. Drawing the rest from reference TRBV30 and TRBJ2-7, the complete variable domain is SQTIHQWPATLVQPVGSPLSLECTVEGTSNPNLYWYRQAAGRGLQLLFYSVGIGQISSEVPQNLSASRPQDRQFILSSKKLLLSDSGFYLCAWGRTGGYEQYFGPGTRLTVT.

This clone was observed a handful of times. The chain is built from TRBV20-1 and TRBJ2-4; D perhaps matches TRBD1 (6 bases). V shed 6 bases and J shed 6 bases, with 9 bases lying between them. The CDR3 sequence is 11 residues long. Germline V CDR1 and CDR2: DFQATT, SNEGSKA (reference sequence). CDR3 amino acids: CSAYRANIQYF. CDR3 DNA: TGCAGTGCGTACAGGGCAAACATTCAGTACTTC.

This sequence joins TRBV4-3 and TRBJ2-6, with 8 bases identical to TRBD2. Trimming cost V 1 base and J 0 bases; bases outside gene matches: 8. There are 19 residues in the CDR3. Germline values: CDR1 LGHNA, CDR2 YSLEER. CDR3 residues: CASSQVNGGAFSGANVLTF. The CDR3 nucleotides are TGCGCCAGCAGCCAAGTTAACGGGGGGGCCTTCTCTGGGGCCAACGTCCTGACTTTC.

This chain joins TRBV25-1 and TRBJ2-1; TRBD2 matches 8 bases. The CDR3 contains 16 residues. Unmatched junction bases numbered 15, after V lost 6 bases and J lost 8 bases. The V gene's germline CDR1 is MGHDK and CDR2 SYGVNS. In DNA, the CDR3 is TGTGCCAGCAGCGCCACTTGGAGCGGGGGTGGCGATGAGCAGTTCTTC. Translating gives CASSATWSGGGDEQFF.

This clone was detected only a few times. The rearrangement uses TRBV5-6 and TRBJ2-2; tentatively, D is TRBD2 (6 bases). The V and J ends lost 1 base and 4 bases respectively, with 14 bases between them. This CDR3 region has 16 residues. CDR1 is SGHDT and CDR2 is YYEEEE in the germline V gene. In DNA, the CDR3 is TGTGCCAGCAGCTTGTTTTCGGGGGTAGCCACCGGGGAGCTGTTTTTT. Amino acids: CASSLFSGVATGELFF.